A single sample is the source of the 16 T cell receptor beta chains below, sequenced in a study of CD8 T cell repertoires and HIV-1 epitope variants. Only in-frame clones appear in the TCRdb table, and some are missing; sequencing was by immunoSEQ multiplex PCR. The table includes about 5,100 clones, around 66% detected once. Their antigen targets remain unknown. Sequenced material: cultured CD8+ T cells derived from PBMCs. The receptors come from a male donor with HIV.

The genes are TRBV28 and TRBJ1-4; no definite D call. CDR1 MDHEN and CDR2 SYDVKM come from the germline V gene. CDR3 length equals 13 residues. With 8 bases removed from V and 7 bases from J, the gap between germline ends came to 14 bases. For the CDR3, the DNA is TGTGCCAGCCTACGGAGGGTGGGTGAAAAACTGTTTTTT. Translated: CASLRRVGEKLFF.

This clone has more than one count but fewer than ten. This chain uses TRBV5-4 with TRBJ2-2; 9 bases are a match to TRBD1. CDR1 and CDR2 from the germline V gene are SGHNT and YYREEE (reference sequence). Trimming cost V 3 bases and J 4 bases; bases outside gene matches: 4. The CDR3 has 15 amino acids. The CDR3 loop is CASSSDRGGTGELFF. The CDR3 DNA reads TGTGCCAGCAGCTCAGACAGGGGGGGCACCGGGGAGCTGTTTTTT.

The J gene is TRBJ1-1, the V gene TRBV19; D possibly corresponds to TRBD1 (5 bases). With 4 bases removed from V and 7 bases from J, the gap between germline ends came to 10 bases. Looked up from germline, CDR1 is LNHDA and CDR2 is SQIVND (reference sequence). The CDR3 runs 12 residues. DNA of the CDR3: TGTGCCAGTAGTAATCCAGGGAATGAAGCTTTCTTT. Its protein product is CASSNPGNEAFF.

This rearrangement joins TRBV6-1 to TRBJ2-1, with 13 bases identical to TRBD2. The germline gives CDR1 MNHNS, CDR2 SASEGT. Germline trimming cut 2 bases from V and 3 bases from J; bases unmatched to any gene: 7. CDR3 length: 18 residues. The CDR3 nucleotides are TGTGCCAGCAGTGAACCTCTGGGACTAGCGGGACTCTACAATGAGCAGTTCTTC. Its protein product is CASSEPLGLAGLYNEQFF.

The chain joins TRBV13 to TRBJ2-5; 8 bases match TRBD1. Germline CDR1 is PRHDT and CDR2 is FYEKMQ (reference sequence). The CDR3 is made up of 13 amino acids. Trimming removed 3 bases from V and 4 bases from J; junction bases left unmatched: 1. In nucleotides, the CDR3 is TGTGCCAGCAGCTTGGGGACAGGAGAGACCCAGTACTTC. Its translation: CASSLGTGETQYF. Full variable domain (remainder filled in from reference TRBV13 and TRBJ2-5): AAGVIQSPRHLIKEKRETATLKCYPIPRHDTVYWYQQGPGQDPQFLISFYEKMQSDKGSIPDRFSAQQFSDYHSELNMSSLELGDSALYFCASSLGTGETQYFGPGTRLLVL.

This clone came up a few times. V gene TRBV6-6 combines with J gene TRBJ2-3; tentatively, D is TRBD1 (5 bases). This CDR3 has 11 residues. Germline CDR1 MNHNY, CDR2 SVGAGI (reference sequence). V was cut by 8 bases and J by 7 bases, with 10 bases left in between. The CDR3 bases are TGTGCCAGCCTAGGACAATATACGCAGTATTTT. Amino acid sequence: CASLGQYTQYF.

The rearrangement joins TRBV27 to TRBJ2-2; no firm D call. Trimming left V 4 bases short and J 6 bases short, with 3 bases between. CDR1 is MNHEY and CDR2 is SMNVEV in the germline V gene (reference sequence). The CDR3 is 11 residues long. The CDR3 region is CASSWSGELFF. The CDR3 nucleotides read TGTGCCAGCAGTTGGTCCGGGGAGCTGTTTTTT.

Only a few counts were recorded for this clone. The gene calls are TRBV5-8 and TRBJ2-7, with 7 bases aligning to TRBD1. Germline CDR1 and CDR2: SGHTS and YDEGEE. V gave up 0 bases and J gave up 0 bases; unmatched junction bases: 3. The CDR3 totals 15 residues. Here the CDR3 reads CASSLGDSDSYEQYF. Written as DNA, the CDR3 is TGTGCCAGCAGCTTGGGGGACAGTGACTCCTACGAGCAGTACTTC.

The V gene is TRBV7-2, the J gene TRBJ2-7; no definite D call. Deletions cut 1 base from V and 2 bases from J, with 12 bases between. This CDR3 is 15 amino acids long. Germline V CDR1 and CDR2: SGHTA, FQGNSA. The CDR3 here is CASSLEAGLAYEQYF. The CDR3 region has the DNA TGTGCCAGCAGCTTAGAAGCCGGGCTCGCCTACGAGCAGTACTTC.

This chain joins TRBV6-4 and TRBJ2-2, with TRBD2 matching 10 bases. Trimming removed 0 bases from V and 7 bases from J; junction bases left unmatched: 11. CDR1 is MRHNA, CDR2 SNTAGT, per germline. The CDR3 contains 18 residues. The CDR3 is CASSDSILPSGRGGELFF. As DNA, the CDR3 is TGTGCCAGCAGTGACTCGATTCTGCCTAGCGGGAGAGGCGGGGAGCTGTTTTTT.

V is TRBV7-9 and J is TRBJ2-2; D gene unclear. Trimming cost V 0 bases and J 7 bases, with 15 bases left between them. CDR1 is SEHNR and CDR2 is FQNEAQ in the germline V gene (reference sequence). There are 16 residues in the CDR3. The CDR3 is CASSLAPGRWGGELFF. The CDR3 DNA sequence: TGTGCCAGCAGCTTAGCGCCTGGCAGGTGGGGCGGGGAGCTGTTTTTT. The full variable domain, in which reference TRBV7-9 and TRBJ2-2 provide the parts outside the CDR3, is DTGVSQNPRHKITKRGQNVTFRCDPISEHNRLYWYRQTLGQGPEFLTYFQNEAQLEKSRLLSDRFSAERPKGSFSTLEIQRTEQGDSAMYLCASSLAPGRWGGELFFGEGSRLTVL.

The J gene is TRBJ2-1, the V gene TRBV28; TRBD2 is a possible D gene (6 bases). Germline V lookup: CDR1 MDHEN, CDR2 SYDVKM. The CDR3 covers 15 residues. Trimming cost V 6 bases and J 7 bases, with 19 bases left between them. The CDR3 sequence: CASSIPGRGGNEQFF. CDR3 sequence (DNA): TGTGCCAGCAGCATCCCGGGCCGCGGAGGGAATGAGCAGTTCTTC.

This chain joins TRBV19 and TRBJ1-1, with a tentative D call TRBD1 (6 bases). Trimming took 0 bases from V and 0 from J, leaving 14 bases between them. The CDR3 has 17 residues. CDR1 LNHDA and CDR2 SQIVND come from the germline V gene (reference sequence). The CDR3 sequence: CASSIDVTGTMNTEAFF. DNA of the CDR3: TGTGCCAGTAGTATAGACGTTACCGGGACAATGAACACTGAAGCTTTCTTT.

The V and J genes are TRBV4-3 and TRBJ1-2, with D possibly TRBD1 on 5 matching bases. CDR3 length: 15 amino acids. V was shortened by 0 bases and J by 2 bases, with 10 bases between the two germline ends. Looked up from germline, CDR1 is LGHNA and CDR2 is YSLEER. CDR3 DNA sequence: TGCGCCAGCAGCCAAGACAGGGATCTAAACTATGGCTACACCTTC. It encodes CASSQDRDLNYGYTF.

The chain has TRBV9 and TRBJ2-7; TRBD2 matches 7 bases. This CDR3 is built from 13 residues. Unmatched junction bases numbered 4, after V lost 0 bases and J lost 7 bases. Germline lookup yields CDR1 SGDLS and CDR2 YYNGEE. The CDR3 bases are TGTGCCAGCAGCGTAGCGGGAGGAGGAGAGCAGTACTTC. Translating it yields CASSVAGGGEQYF. Full variable domain (remainder filled in from reference TRBV9 and TRBJ2-7): DSGVTQTPKHLITATGQRVTLRCSPRSGDLSVYWYQQSLDQGLQFLIQYYNGEERAKGNILERFSAQQFPDLHSELNLSSLELGDSALYFCASSVAGGGEQYFGPGTRLTVT.

Here the CDR3 reads CASSSTDRANTGELFF. DNA for the CDR3: TGTGCCAGCAGCTCAACGGACAGGGCGAACACCGGGGAGCTGTTTTTT. The chain employs TRBV7-9 and TRBJ2-2; 8 bases line up with TRBD1. Germline CDR1 reads SEHNR; CDR2 reads FQNEAQ (reference sequence). After removal of 4 bases from V and 0 bases from J, the junction contained 4 bases not matched to a gene. This CDR3 comprises 16 residues.